Shown below are 28 T cell receptor beta chains from a single sample sequenced in a study of shared clonotypes between healthy human individuals. The method was immunoSEQ multiplex PCR; TCRdb's version includes in-frame clones alone and lacks a portion of them. This sample has around 1.1 million clones, with about 84% found just once. Sequencing was performed on memory CD4+ T cells from PBMCs. Subset indicated: CD45RA-negative fraction. Receptors originate from a man between 18 and 35 years old in good health. Some clones in this sample may be carry-over from other donors' samples.

J is TRBJ2-1 and V is TRBV20-1; 8 bases are shared with TRBD2. The CDR3 is made up of 11 amino acids. Looked up from germline, CDR1 is DFQATT and CDR2 is SNEGSKA (reference sequence). V was pared by 1 base and J by 12 bases, with 2 bases of the junction left unmatched. The CDR3 is CSARGRGGQFF. CDR3 DNA sequence: TGCAGTGCTAGAGGCCGGGGGGGGCAGTTCTTC.

J is TRBJ2-1 and V is TRBV7-2, with 8 bases identical to TRBD2. The trim removed 1 base at V and 12 bases at J, leaving 8 bases unmatched. The CDR3 totals 14 residues. Germline lookup yields CDR1 SGHTA and CDR2 FQGNSA. CDR3 protein: CASSLEREGTPQFF. The CDR3 DNA reads as TGTGCCAGCAGCTTAGAACGGGAGGGCACCCCGCAGTTCTTC. Looking up the rest from reference TRBV7-2 and TRBJ2-1 gives the full variable domain: GAGVSQSPSNKVTEKGKDVELRCDPISGHTALYWYRQSLGQGLEFLIYFQGNSAPDKSGLPSDRFSAERTGGSVSTLTIQRTQQEDSAVYLCASSLEREGTPQFFGPGTRLTVL.

The rearrangement links TRBV4-2 to TRBJ2-5, with 13 bases aligning to TRBD2. This CDR3 region has 17 residues. Trimming took 4 bases from V and 3 from J; bases not matched to a gene: 8. CDR1 LGHNA and CDR2 YNFKEQ come from the germline V gene. The CDR3 sequence: CASSPSRTSGSEETQYF. For the CDR3, the DNA is TGTGCCAGCAGCCCCTCAAGGACTAGCGGGAGCGAAGAGACCCAGTACTTC.

This chain links TRBV7-9 with TRBJ2-7; 7 bases line up with TRBD1. There are 14 residues in the CDR3. V lost 8 bases to trimming and J lost 3 bases; unmatched junction nucleotides: 10. The germline gives CDR1 SEHNR, CDR2 FQNEAQ (reference sequence). The CDR3, as DNA: TGTGCCAGCGGGTTGAACAGGGGTGGCTACGAGCAGTACTTC. This encodes CASGLNRGGYEQYF. The full variable domain, completed using reference TRBV7-9 and TRBJ2-7, is DTGVSQNPRHKITKRGQNVTFRCDPISEHNRLYWYRQTLGQGPEFLTYFQNEAQLEKSRLLSDRFSAERPKGSFSTLEIQRTEQGDSAMYLCASGLNRGGYEQYFGPGTRLTVT.

Comments on this clone: A much larger clone sits a single nucleotide away, making a read error possible. Other DNA sequences from this sample encode an identical CDR3 as well. The chain recombines TRBV7-3 with TRBJ1-1; 10 bases agree with TRBD1. CDR3 size: 15 residues. Trimming cost V 5 bases and J 5 bases; bases outside gene matches: 8. Germline V gene data show CDR1 as SGHTA and CDR2 as FQGTGA. The DNA for the CDR3 is TGTGCCAGCAGCCCCTACCCGGGACAGGGGACTGAAGCTTTCTTT. It is translated as CASSPYPGQGTEAFF. Full variable domain (missing parts from reference TRBV7-3 and TRBJ1-1): GAGVSQTPSNKVTEKGKYVELRCDPISGHTALYWYRQSLGQGPEFLIYFQGTGAADDSGLPNDRFFAVRPEGSVSTLKIQRTERGDSAVYLCASSPYPGQGTEAFFGQGTRLTVV.

The rearrangement uses TRBV5-4 and TRBJ2-5; D remains unclear. Germline V lookup: CDR1 SGHNT, CDR2 YYREEE (reference sequence). The CDR3 length is 14 residues. Deletions cut 1 base from V and 4 bases from J, with 11 bases between. This CDR3 is CASSLKLPAETQYF. The CDR3 nucleotides read TGTGCCAGCAGCTTGAAACTCCCGGCAGAGACCCAGTACTTC.

This clone was recorded at least ten times. The rearrangement links TRBV7-9 to TRBJ2-7; D possibly corresponds to TRBD1 (5 bases). The V end was cut by 5 bases, the J end by 7 bases, with 21 bases between. CDR1 and CDR2 from the germline V gene are SEHNR and FQNEAQ (reference sequence). The CDR3 covers 15 residues. As DNA, the CDR3 is TGTGCCAGCAGCCAGACCGCAGGGCCGTCGGAAGAGCAGTACTTC. The encoded protein is CASSQTAGPSEEQYF.

This rearrangement joins TRBV2 to TRBJ2-7, with TRBD2 matching over 9 bases. Trimming removed 6 bases from V and 8 bases from J; junction bases left unmatched: 14. CDR3 size: 15 residues. Germline V gene lookup returns CDR1 SNHLY and CDR2 FYNNEI. Here the CDR3 reads CASRPLAGPTPQQYF. CDR3 bases: TGTGCCAGCAGACCTCTAGCGGGACCTACCCCACAGCAGTACTTC.

A few counts support this clone. The chain joins TRBV6-5 to TRBJ2-3; possible D gene TRBD2, 6 bases. The V end lost 6 bases, the J end lost 0 bases, and 10 bases lay between the germline ends. Germline V gives CDR1 MNHEY, CDR2 SVGAGI. This CDR3 contains 14 residues. The CDR3: CASSPSASTDTQYF. CDR3 coding DNA: TGTGCCAGCAGCCCTAGCGCGAGCACAGATACGCAGTATTTT.

This clone has just one count. CDR3 nucleotides: TGTGCCAGCAGTGAGCCCGACAGGGGGAGCACTGAAGCTTTCTTT. Encoded protein: CASSEPDRGSTEAFF. The chain combines TRBV6-1 with TRBJ1-1, with TRBD1 matching 9 bases. The ends lost 3 bases at V and 4 bases at J; junction bases unmatched: 6. Germline loops: CDR1 MNHNS, CDR2 SASEGT. The CDR3 spans 15 residues.

On this clone: It differs at one base from a far larger clone, so likely a read error. Other DNA sequences in this specimen translate into the identical CDR3. This sequence joins TRBV7-9 and TRBJ2-5; 9 bases match TRBD2. CDR3 length equals 14 residues. V dropped 5 bases and J dropped 3; count of bases not matched to a gene: 4. Germline assignment: CDR1 SEHNR and CDR2 FQNEAQ (reference sequence). CDR3 region: CASSPGLAEETQYF. The CDR3 bases are TGTGCCAGCAGCCCGGGACTAGCCGAAGAGACCCAGTACTTC.

V and J are TRBV9 and TRBJ2-1, with D perhaps matching TRBD2 (5 bases). The CDR3 spans 17 residues. Trimming removed 0 bases from V and 7 bases from J, with 20 bases in between. Germline CDR1 SGDLS, CDR2 YYNGEE. The CDR3 reads CASSVATWGDGGNEQFF. The CDR3 nucleotides are TGTGCCAGCAGCGTAGCTACTTGGGGTGACGGAGGAAATGAGCAGTTCTTC.

In regard to this clone: Possible read error: a much larger clone is one base away. This sequence joins TRBV6-4 and TRBJ1-5, with D unclear. The CDR3 extends over 13 amino acids. Trimming pared 2 bases from V and 4 bases from J, leaving 6 bases between. Per the germline V gene, CDR1 is MRHNA and CDR2 is SNTAGT. The CDR3 coding sequence is TGTGCCAGCAGTGACGGGGTTAATCAGCCCCAGCATTTT. It encodes CASSDGVNQPQHF.

The V call is TRBV5-1, the J call TRBJ2-3; no reliable D call. CDR1 SGHRS and CDR2 YFSETQ come from the germline V gene. The CDR3 consists of 14 residues. V lost 7 bases and J 1 base, leaving 13 bases between the germline ends. This CDR3 is CASQPRVGTDTQYF. CDR3 bases: TGCGCCAGCCAACCAAGAGTGGGCACAGATACGCAGTATTTT. The whole variable domain, remainder taken from reference TRBV5-1 and TRBJ2-3, is KAGVTQTPRYLIKTRGQQVTLSCSPISGHRSVSWYQQTPGQGLQFLFEYFSETQRNKGNFPGRFSGRQFSNSRSEMNVSTLELGDSALYLCASQPRVGTDTQYFGPGTRLTVL.

Points on this clone: Other DNA sequences in this specimen translate into the identical CDR3. V gene TRBV9 combines with J gene TRBJ2-1; D gene uncertain. The V end was cut by 0 bases, the J end by 1 base, with 8 bases between. This CDR3 region has 15 residues. The V gene's germline CDR1 is SGDLS and CDR2 YYNGEE. The CDR3 nucleotides read TGTGCCAGCAGCGTAGCTGGGTTATCCTACAATGAGCAGTTCTTC. Its translation is CASSVAGLSYNEQFF.

This clone has a handful of counts. The chain joins TRBV27 to TRBJ1-4; tentative D call: TRBD1 (5 bases). The CDR3 has 13 residues. The V end lost 0 bases, the J end lost 11 bases, and 10 bases lay between the germline ends. CDR1 is MNHEY and CDR2 is SMNVEV in the germline V gene (reference sequence). The CDR3, as DNA: TGTGCCAGCAGTTTATCGTGGGCAGGGAAACTGTTTTTT. Its translation: CASSLSWAGKLFF.

The gene calls are TRBV5-1 and TRBJ2-5; a possible D gene is TRBD2 (5 bases). The DNA end favors TRBJ2-7, so the J call may be wrong. The CDR3 runs to 15 residues. CDR1 SGHRS and CDR2 YFSETQ come from the germline V gene. The CDR3 sequence: CASSRTALGDYEQYF. The DNA for the CDR3 is TGCGCCAGCAGCCGAACCGCACTCGGGGACTACGAGCAGTACTTC.

This chain uses TRBV6-1 with TRBJ1-1; D unclear. The CDR3 is 14 amino acids. Germline-derived CDR1 and CDR2 are MNHNS and SASEGT. V was trimmed by 5 bases and J by 2 bases, leaving 12 bases between them. CDR3 in DNA: TGTGCCAGCAGTTTCCGGCAGGTCAACACTGAAGCTTTCTTT. Its translation is CASSFRQVNTEAFF.

This clone was counted between two and nine times. The chain links TRBV28 to TRBJ1-1, with D maybe TRBD1 (6 bases). The CDR3 is 11 residues long. V was clipped by 6 bases and J by 10 bases, with 12 bases between them. CDR1 is MDHEN and CDR2 is SYDVKM in the germline V gene. CDR3 protein: CASSSPGVAFF. CDR3 in DNA: TGTGCCAGCAGCTCCCCAGGGGTAGCTTTCTTT. Complete variable domain (other parts from reference TRBV28 and TRBJ1-1): DVKVTQSSRYLVKRTGEKVFLECVQDMDHENMFWYRQDPGLGLRLIYFSYDVKMKEKGDIPEGYSVSREKKERFSLILESASTNQTSMYLCASSSPGVAFFGQGTRLTVV.

The table lists this clone with a few counts. The rearrangement joins TRBV30 to TRBJ1-2; perhaps TRBD1 as D (5 bases). The CDR3 spans 13 residues. The germline V and J ends were trimmed by 4 bases and 4 bases, with 13 bases remaining between them. The germline V gene has CDR1 GTSNPN and CDR2 SVGIG (reference sequence). CDR3 coding DNA: TGTGCCTGGACCCAGACAGTCTCCTATGGCTACACCTTC. It translates to CAWTQTVSYGYTF.

The V gene is TRBV9, the J gene TRBJ2-1; maybe TRBD1 (5 bases). The CDR3 covers 16 residues. The ends were cut back, 0 bases at V and 0 bases at J, with 10 bases in the middle. The germline V gene encodes CDR1 SGDLS and CDR2 YYNGEE. Here the CDR3 reads CASSVDQDSSYNEQFF. As DNA, the CDR3 is TGTGCCAGCAGCGTAGATCAAGACAGCTCCTACAATGAGCAGTTCTTC.

This rearrangement joins TRBV18 to TRBJ1-1; possibly TRBD1 for D (5 bases). The CDR3 covers 14 residues. V was shortened by 5 bases and J by 1 base, with 11 bases between the two germline ends. Germline V gene data show CDR1 as KGHSH and CDR2 as LQKENI. The CDR3 region is CASSFGGGNTEAFF. DNA for the CDR3: TGTGCCAGCTCATTCGGGGGAGGGAACACTGAAGCTTTCTTT.

V is TRBV6-1 and J is TRBJ2-2; D is perhaps TRBD2 (6 bases). CDR3 size: 13 residues. Trimming cost V 6 bases and J 7 bases, with 12 bases left between them. Per germline, CDR1 MNHNS and CDR2 SASEGT. CDR3 nucleotides: TGTGCCAGCAGCTCCCTAGCGATCGGGGAGCTGTTTTTT. It translates to CASSSLAIGELFF.

The chain's CDR3 is CASSPDETQYF. The CDR3 coding sequence is TGTGCCAGCTCACCAGATGAGACCCAGTACTTC. This chain joins TRBV18 and TRBJ2-5; D ambiguous. The CDR3 has 11 amino acids. CDR1 and CDR2 (germline): KGHSH, LQKENI. V lost 2 bases and J lost 5, with 3 bases in between.

The chain couples TRBV4-1 to TRBJ2-1; D is perhaps TRBD2 (6 bases). The CDR3 is made up of 16 amino acids. Looked up from germline, CDR1 is MGHRA and CDR2 is YSYEKL. Between the trimmed V and J ends, which lost 5 bases and 0 bases, there was a span of 14 bases. CDR3: CASSDPRGSSYNEQFF. The CDR3 DNA follows: TGCGCCAGCAGCGACCCCCGGGGGAGCTCCTACAATGAGCAGTTCTTC.

The sample holds one count of this clone. This rearrangement joins TRBV28 to TRBJ1-1; D is undetermined. Germline lookup yields CDR1 MDHEN and CDR2 SYDVKM. V was shortened by 7 bases and J by 7 bases, with 13 bases between the two germline ends. There are 12 residues in the CDR3. In DNA, the CDR3 is TGTGCCAGCACCATCCAAGGCGGTGAAGCTTTCTTT. This encodes CASTIQGGEAFF.

As concerns this clone: Other DNA sequences in this specimen translate into the identical CDR3. The chain links TRBV7-2 to TRBJ2-7; 7 nucleotides line up with TRBD2. The CDR3 length is 14 residues. Germline lookup yields CDR1 SGHTA and CDR2 FQGNSA. V dropped 5 bases and J dropped 4; count of bases not matched to a gene: 8. CDR3 DNA sequence: TGTGCCAGCAGCCCAAGGAGCGGGACTTACGAGCAGTACTTC. Encoded protein: CASSPRSGTYEQYF.

V usage is TRBV9 and J usage is TRBJ2-5, with 9 bases identical to TRBD1. With 4 bases clipped from V and 7 bases from J, the junction kept 5 bases outside the gene matches. Germline values: CDR1 SGDLS, CDR2 YYNGEE. The CDR3 runs 13 residues. Here the CDR3 DNA reads TGTGCCAGCAGCCCGACAGGGGGTACGACCCAGTACTTC. Its translation: CASSPTGGTTQYF.